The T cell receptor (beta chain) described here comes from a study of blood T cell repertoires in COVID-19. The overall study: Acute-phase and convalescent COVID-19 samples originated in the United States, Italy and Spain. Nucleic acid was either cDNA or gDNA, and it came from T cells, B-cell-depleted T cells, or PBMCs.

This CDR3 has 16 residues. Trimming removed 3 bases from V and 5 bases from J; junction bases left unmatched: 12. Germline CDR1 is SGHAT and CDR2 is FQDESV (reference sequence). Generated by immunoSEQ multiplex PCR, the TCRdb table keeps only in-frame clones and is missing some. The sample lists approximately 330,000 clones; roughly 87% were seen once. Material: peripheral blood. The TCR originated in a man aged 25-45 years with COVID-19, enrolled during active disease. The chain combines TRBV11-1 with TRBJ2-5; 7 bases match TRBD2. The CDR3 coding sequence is TGTGCCAGCAGCTTTACTTCGGGAGGCTGGGGGGAGACCCAGTACTTC. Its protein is CASSFTSGGWGETQYF.